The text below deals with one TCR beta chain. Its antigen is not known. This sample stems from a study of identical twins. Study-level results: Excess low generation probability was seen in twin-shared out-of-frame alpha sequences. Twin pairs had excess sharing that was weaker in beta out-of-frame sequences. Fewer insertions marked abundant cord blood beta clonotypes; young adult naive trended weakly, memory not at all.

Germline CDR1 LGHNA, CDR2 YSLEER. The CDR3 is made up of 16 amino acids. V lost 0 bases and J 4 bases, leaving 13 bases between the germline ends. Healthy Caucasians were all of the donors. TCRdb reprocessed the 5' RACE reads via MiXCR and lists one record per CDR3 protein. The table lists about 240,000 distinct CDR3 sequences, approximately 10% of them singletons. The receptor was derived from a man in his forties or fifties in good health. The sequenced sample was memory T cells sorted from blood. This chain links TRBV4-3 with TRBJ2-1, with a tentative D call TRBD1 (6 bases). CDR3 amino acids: CASSQDYGTPYNEQFF. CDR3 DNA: TGCGCCAGCAGCCAAGACTACGGGACACCTTACAATGAGCAGTTCTTC.